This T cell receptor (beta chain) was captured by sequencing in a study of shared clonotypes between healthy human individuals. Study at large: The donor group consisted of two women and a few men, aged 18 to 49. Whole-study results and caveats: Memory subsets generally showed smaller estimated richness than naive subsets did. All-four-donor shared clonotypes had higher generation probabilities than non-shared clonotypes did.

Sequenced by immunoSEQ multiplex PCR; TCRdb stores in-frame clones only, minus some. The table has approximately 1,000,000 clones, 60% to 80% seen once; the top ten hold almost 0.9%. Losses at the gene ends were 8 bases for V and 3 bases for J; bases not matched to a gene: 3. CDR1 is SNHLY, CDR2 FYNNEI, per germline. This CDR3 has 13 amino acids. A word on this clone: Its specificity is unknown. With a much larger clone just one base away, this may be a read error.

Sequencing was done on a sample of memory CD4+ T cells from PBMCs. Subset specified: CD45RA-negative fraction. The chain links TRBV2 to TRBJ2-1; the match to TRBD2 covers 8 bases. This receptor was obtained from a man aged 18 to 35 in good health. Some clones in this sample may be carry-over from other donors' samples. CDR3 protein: CASGGTSYNEQFF. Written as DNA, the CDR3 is TGTGCCAGCGGGGGGACTAGCTACAATGAGCAGTTCTTC.